One and the same sample provided the 2 T cell receptor beta chains below, sequenced in a study of response to subunit inactivated influenza vaccine. Using its own MiXCR run on the RT-PCR reads, TCRdb lists one record per CDR3 protein. The sample yields around 540,000 distinct CDR3 sequences, roughly 12% seen once. Sequencing was performed on PBMCs from blood, taken on the day of vaccination. The receptors derive from a man in his forties or fifties who received an inactivated influenza vaccine.

This clonotype has just a few counts. The V call is TRBV9, the J call TRBJ2-2; D is uncertain. V was cut by 0 bases and J by 6 bases, with 6 bases left in between. CDR3 length: 13 residues. Germline values: CDR1 SGDLS, CDR2 YYNGEE. Here the CDR3 DNA reads TGTGCCAGCAGCGTAGGGAAATCCGGGGAGCTGTTTTTT. This encodes CASSVGKSGELFF.

In its sample, this clonotype was seen a few times. The chain links TRBV5-1 to TRBJ2-5, with D perhaps matching TRBD2 (6 bases). Germline lookup yields CDR1 SGHRS and CDR2 YFSETQ. This CDR3 contains 14 residues. The ends were cut back, 0 bases at V and 7 bases at J, with 13 bases in the middle. CDR3 residues: CASSLERAGWTQYF. DNA of the CDR3: TGCGCCAGCAGCTTGGAGCGGGCCGGATGGACCCAGTACTTC.